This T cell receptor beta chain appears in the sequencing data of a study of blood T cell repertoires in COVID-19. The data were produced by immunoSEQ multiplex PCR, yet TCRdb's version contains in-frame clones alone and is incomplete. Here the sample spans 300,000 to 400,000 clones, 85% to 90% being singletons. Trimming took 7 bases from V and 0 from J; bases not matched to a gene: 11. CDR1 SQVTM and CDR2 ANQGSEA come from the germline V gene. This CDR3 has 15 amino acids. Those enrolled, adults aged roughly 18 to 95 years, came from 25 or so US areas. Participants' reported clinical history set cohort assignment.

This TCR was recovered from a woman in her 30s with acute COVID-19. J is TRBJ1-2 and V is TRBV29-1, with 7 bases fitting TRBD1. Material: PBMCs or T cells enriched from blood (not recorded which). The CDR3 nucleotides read TGCAGCGGTACCGGGACAGAGACGACTAACTATGGCTACACCTTC. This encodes CSGTGTETTNYGYTF. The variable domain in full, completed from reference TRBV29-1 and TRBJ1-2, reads SAVISQKPSRDICQRGTSLTIQCQVDSQVTMMFWYRQQPGQSLTLIATANQGSEATYESGFVIDKFPISRPNLTFSTLTVSNMSPEDSSIYLCSGTGTETTNYGYTFGSGTRLTVV.